This TCR beta chain was identified during a study of shared clonotypes between healthy human individuals. Donors were healthy HIV-negative adults without recent acute infections or vaccinations. Investigators divided CD4+ cells into CD45RA+ naive and CD45RA-negative memory subsets. A word on this clone: What it binds is not known.

Using immunoSEQ multiplex PCR, the repertoire was profiled, and TCRdb retains in-frame clones only, with some absent. The table has approximately 2.1 million clones, approximately 93% seen once. Overall study findings and caveats: In a few donors, about 5% of naive CD4 clonotypes appeared in common. Researchers sampled only blood; tissue repertoires likely differ.

With 2 bases clipped from V and 7 bases from J, the junction kept 13 bases outside the gene matches. Germline V gives CDR1 SQVTM, CDR2 ANQGSEA. The CDR3 has 15 amino acids. Sample: naive CD4+ T cells from PBMCs. Sample subset: CD45RA+ positively selected. This sequence originates from a man between 18 and 35 years old in good health. Some clones in this sample may be carry-over from other donors' samples. The chain employs TRBV29-1 and TRBJ1-1, with 7 bases matching TRBD1. DNA of the CDR3: TGCAGCGTTGAAAGCGGACAGGCCTTCTCTGGTGAAGCTTTCTTT. Translated, it gives CSVESGQAFSGEAFF.